Shown below are 32 T cell receptor beta chains from a single sample sequenced in a study of T-cell reconstitution after alpha-beta-depleted transplantation in children. The authors prepared the TCRbeta library with unique molecular identifiers. MiXCR was run by TCRdb on the PCR reads, yielding one entry per CDR3 protein. The table has 15,000 or so distinct CDR3 sequences, 4.5% to 6.5% seen once; the top ten hold roughly 7%. The sequenced sample was PBMCs, obtained before TCRalphabeta/CD19-depleted stem cell transplant. The receptors originated from a boy younger than 18 with acute lymphoblastic leukemia, due to receive a stem cell transplant.

This clonotype was counted at least ten times. V gene TRBV6-2 or TRBV6-3 combines with J gene TRBJ2-7; 7 nucleotides align to TRBD1. V was clipped by 6 bases and J by 2 bases; unmatched bases: 13. From germline, CDR1 is MNHEY and CDR2 SVGEGT. The CDR3 contains 16 residues. CDR3 amino acids: CASRSSQGFFPYEQYF. The CDR3 DNA reads TGTGCCAGCAGGTCCTCACAGGGGTTCTTCCCCTACGAGCAGTACTTC.

This clonotype has at least ten counts. The chain uses TRBV19 and TRBJ2-4; D is possibly TRBD1 or TRBD2 (5 bases each). The V gene's germline CDR1 is LNHDA and CDR2 SQIVND (reference sequence). The germline V and J ends were trimmed by 5 bases and 2 bases, with 13 bases remaining between them. The length of the CDR3 is 15 residues. This CDR3 reads CASSPGRITKNIQYF. The CDR3 nucleotides read TGTGCCAGTAGTCCGGGGCGTATTACCAAAAACATTCAGTACTTC.

The gene calls are TRBV5-6 and TRBJ2-7; TRBD1 agrees at 9 bases. CDR1 is SGHDT, CDR2 YYEEEE, per germline. V lost 7 bases to trimming and J lost 6 bases; unmatched junction nucleotides: 11. The CDR3 totals 14 residues. CDR3 nucleotides: TGTGCCAGCGGCCCCCGGGACAGGGAATCCGAGCAGTACTTC. Its protein is CASGPRDRESEQYF.

By sample fraction, this clonotype is medium-sized. The CDR3 bases are TGTGCCAGCAGTGACGGGACAGGCTACGAGCAGTACTTC. As protein: CASSDGTGYEQYF. The chain employs TRBV2 and TRBJ2-7; 8 positions agree with TRBD1. The CDR3 has 13 residues. J was trimmed by 3 bases and V by 3 bases; bases with no gene match: 1. Germline lookup yields CDR1 SNHLY and CDR2 FYNNEI.

This clonotype was seen repeatedly, ten times or more. The chain has TRBV20-1 and TRBJ2-1; TRBD2 aligns across 7 bases. This CDR3 contains 15 residues. Germline V lookup: CDR1 DFQATT, CDR2 SNEGSKA (reference sequence). The V segment lost 6 bases and the J segment 9 bases; nucleotides outside the gene matches: 17. The CDR3 DNA reads as TGCAGTGCCCCAAATCCGGGACTACAGTCGAGTGAGCAGTTCTTC. Its translation: CSAPNPGLQSSEQFF.

This clonotype has a count of ten or more. The chain is built from TRBV15 and TRBJ2-2; no definite D call. CDR3 size: 14 residues. V was clipped by 0 bases and J by 6 bases, with 8 bases between them. Per germline, CDR1 LNHNV and CDR2 YYDKDF (reference sequence). CDR3 nucleotide sequence: TGTGCCACCAGCAGAGATCTCCCCCCCGGGGAGCTGTTTTTT. Its protein is CATSRDLPPGELFF. Full variable domain (outside the CDR3, taken from reference TRBV15 and TRBJ2-2): DAMVIQNPRYQVTQFGKPVTLSCSQTLNHNVMYWYQQKSSQAPKLLFHYYDKDFNNEADTPDNFQSRRPNTSFCFLDIRSPGLGDTAMYLCATSRDLPPGELFFGEGSRLTVL.

This clonotype was recorded many times. CDR3 loop: CASSLEPRRIGDTQYF. In nucleotides, the CDR3 is TGTGCCAGCAGCTTGGAGCCCCGAAGGATAGGGGATACGCAGTATTTT. This sequence joins TRBV5-5 and TRBJ2-3, with unresolved D. Germline lookup yields CDR1 SGHKS and CDR2 YYEKEE (reference sequence). This CDR3 region has 16 residues. V lost 0 bases to trimming and J lost 6 bases, with 17 bases between them.

This clonotype was detected many times. The chain carries TRBV19 and TRBJ1-1; D call uncertain. The V and J ends lost 5 bases and 1 base respectively, with 8 bases between them. This CDR3 region has 13 residues. The germline V gene has CDR1 LNHDA and CDR2 SQIVND (reference sequence). DNA of the CDR3: TGTGCCAGTAGTTGGCAGACGAACACTGAAGCTTTCTTT. This encodes CASSWQTNTEAFF.

Details on this clonotype: An end of the junction differs from the germline gene, which may be a read error. The CDR3 here is CATSARTGNPGDLFF. DNA for the CDR3: TGTGCCACCAGTGCCAGGACAGGGAATCCCGGGGACCTGTTTTTT. The chain has TRBV24-1 and TRBJ2-2, with 8 positions matching TRBD1. This CDR3 has 15 amino acids. Germline CDR1 and CDR2: KGHDR and SFDVKD.

This clonotype showed up many times. The genes are TRBV7-9 and TRBJ1-4; 9 nucleotides line up with TRBD1. With 3 bases clipped from V and 7 bases from J, the junction kept 9 bases outside the gene matches. The length of the CDR3 is 16 residues. Per germline, CDR1 SEHNR and CDR2 FQNEAQ (reference sequence). The chain's CDR3 is CASSFRTGVIGEKLFF. CDR3 in DNA: TGTGCCAGCAGCTTCCGGACAGGGGTGATTGGTGAAAAACTGTTTTTT.

This clonotype has ten or more counts. The chain combines TRBV13 with TRBJ2-1; D gene ambiguous. The CDR3 runs 16 residues. CDR1 and CDR2 (germline): PRHDT, FYEKMQ (reference sequence). The germline V and J ends were trimmed by 5 bases and 0 bases, with 14 bases remaining between them. This CDR3 is CASSQALQISYNEQFF. CDR3 DNA: TGTGCCAGCAGCCAGGCCTTACAAATCTCCTACAATGAGCAGTTCTTC.

By frequency in the sample, this clonotype is medium-sized (0.01 to 0.1%). The chain employs TRBV7-8 and TRBJ2-1; a possible D gene is TRBD2 (6 bases). The CDR3 spans 13 residues. V shed 1 base and J shed 9 bases, with 10 bases lying between them. The germline CDR1 and CDR2 sequences are SGHVS and FQNEAQ. CDR3 bases: TGTGCCAGCAGCTTAGATGGAGGGAGTGAGCAGTTCTTC. Protein: CASSLDGGSEQFF.

This clonotype showed up many times. The chain links TRBV30 to TRBJ1-1; perhaps TRBD1 as D (5 bases). V was shortened by 4 bases and J by 1 base, with 10 bases between the two germline ends. Germline loops: CDR1 GTSNPN, CDR2 SVGIG (reference sequence). The CDR3 loop spans 13 amino acids. The CDR3 loop is CAWIRGGNTEAFF. In nucleotides, the CDR3 is TGTGCCTGGATACGGGGGGGGAACACTGAAGCTTTCTTT.

This clonotype was observed at least ten times. The chain carries TRBV7-2 and TRBJ1-5; D gene ambiguous. Germline V gene lookup returns CDR1 SGHTA and CDR2 FQGNSA. Trimming took 0 bases from V and 8 from J, leaving 11 bases between them. The CDR3 spans 14 residues. CDR3 sequence reads: CASSLAYGIEPQHF. CDR3 DNA sequence: TGTGCCAGCAGCTTAGCATATGGAATTGAGCCCCAGCATTTT.

V gene TRBV4-2 combines with J gene TRBJ2-5; no reliable D call. There are 14 residues in the CDR3. V was pared by 4 bases and J by 4 bases, with 13 bases between. Germline CDR1 is LGHNA and CDR2 is YNFKEQ. CDR3 sequence: CASSPVVLPETQYF. As DNA, the CDR3 is TGTGCCAGCAGCCCCGTGGTCCTTCCAGAGACCCAGTACTTC.

This clonotype was counted ten times or more. V usage is TRBV20-1 and J usage is TRBJ2-5; D might be TRBD1 (5 bases). The CDR3 consists of 15 residues. Germline V lookup: CDR1 DFQATT, CDR2 SNEGSKA (reference sequence). Trimming stripped 3 bases from V and 2 bases from J, with 16 bases between. Written as DNA, the CDR3 is TGCAGTGCTAGCAGAGGCTCTACAGGACAAGAGACCCAGTACTTC. Amino acids: CSASRGSTGQETQYF.

The chain employs TRBV3-1 and TRBJ1-2, with no clear D. Germline CDR1 reads LGHDT; CDR2 reads YNNKEL (reference sequence). CDR3 size: 13 residues. Trimming left V 2 bases short and J 3 bases short, with 7 bases between. The CDR3 nucleotides are TGTGCCAGCAGCCAAATGGGCCACTATGGCTACACCTTC. Translation: CASSQMGHYGYTF.

V is TRBV5-6 and J is TRBJ2-5; tentative D call: TRBD2 (5 bases). V shed 4 bases and J shed 4 bases, with 14 bases lying between them. CDR3 length: 14 residues. CDR1 is SGHDT, CDR2 YYEEEE, per germline. The CDR3 here is CASSPGVLPETQYF. DNA of the CDR3: TGTGCCAGCAGCCCCGGGGTCCTTCCAGAGACCCAGTACTTC.

This clonotype has at least ten counts. The V gene is TRBV11-2, the J gene TRBJ2-2; D not certain. The V and J ends lost 1 base and 2 bases respectively, with 5 bases between them. The CDR3 is 14 residues long. Looked up from germline, CDR1 is SGHAT and CDR2 is FQNNGV. CDR3 in DNA: TGTGCCAGCAGCTTAGCGCTTAACACCGGGGAGCTGTTTTTT. This encodes CASSLALNTGELFF.

By its share, this clonotype is medium-sized. The chain is built from TRBV29-1 and TRBJ2-7; no clear D gene. Germline V CDR1 and CDR2: SQVTM, ANQGSEA. The CDR3 totals 13 residues. V dropped 6 bases and J dropped 1 base, with 13 bases sitting between them. As DNA, the CDR3 is TGCAGCGTCTCTCAAGGGTCTTCCTACGAGCAGTACTTC. Encoded protein: CSVSQGSSYEQYF.

In this sample, this clonotype turned up many times. The chain carries TRBV4-1 and TRBJ2-3; D is uncertain. Trimming removed 1 base at V and 7 bases at J, with 15 bases between. The germline V gene has CDR1 MGHRA and CDR2 YSYEKL. The CDR3 spans 15 residues. The CDR3 coding sequence is TGCGCCAGCAGCCAAGTAGCCCCATCCCAAAATACGCAGTATTTT. This translates into CASSQVAPSQNTQYF.

This clonotype occurred many times. CDR3 DNA: TGCAGTGCTGGCCAGTCGGGGGGCAATCAGCCCCAGCATTTT. It translates to CSAGQSGGNQPQHF. The gene calls are TRBV20-1 and TRBJ1-5, with a tentative D call TRBD1 (5 bases). This CDR3 region has 14 residues. Trimming left V 5 bases short and J 2 bases short, with 13 bases between. CDR1 DFQATT and CDR2 SNEGSKA come from the germline V gene (reference sequence).

There are many counts of this clonotype. The chain combines TRBV6-1 with TRBJ2-6; D might be TRBD1 or TRBD2, each matching 5 bases. CDR3 length equals 14 residues. CDR1 and CDR2 from the germline V gene are MNHNS and SASEGT. The V end lost 1 base, the J end lost 4 bases, and 5 bases lay between the germline ends. The CDR3 protein is CASSEGDGANVLTF. CDR3 in DNA: TGTGCCAGCAGTGAAGGGGACGGGGCCAACGTCCTGACTTTC.

This clonotype was recorded at least ten times. The CDR3 here is CASSRQDNSPLHF. CDR3 sequence (DNA): TGTGCCAGCAGTCGACAGGATAATTCACCCCTCCACTTT. The V gene is TRBV27, the J gene TRBJ1-6, with D maybe TRBD1 (6 bases). This CDR3 contains 13 residues. Trimming took 5 bases from V and 5 from J, leaving 7 bases between them. Looked up from germline, CDR1 is MNHEY and CDR2 is SMNVEV (reference sequence).

This clonotype occurred a few times. The chain joins TRBV19 to TRBJ2-6, with D perhaps being TRBD1 or TRBD2 (5 bases each). This CDR3 contains 15 residues. In germline, CDR1 is LNHDA, CDR2 SQIVND (reference sequence). V was trimmed by 3 bases and J by 6 bases, leaving 12 bases between them. CDR3 in DNA: TGTGCCAGTAGTATCGGGGCCCCTATGGCCAACGTCCTGACTTTC. Amino acids: CASSIGAPMANVLTF.

At least ten counts were recorded for this clonotype. The CDR3 loop reads CASSGSFNTEAFF. The DNA for the CDR3 is TGTGCCAGCAGTGGCAGCTTTAACACTGAAGCTTTCTTT. The chain employs TRBV27 and TRBJ1-1; no definite D call. Germline assignment: CDR1 MNHEY and CDR2 SMNVEV (reference sequence). CDR3 size: 13 residues. Trimming shortened V by 5 bases and J by 2 bases, and 9 bases separated the two germline ends.

This clonotype was recorded at least ten times. This chain links TRBV20-1 with TRBJ1-4; D call uncertain. The CDR3 extends over 16 amino acids. V was clipped by 6 bases and J by 0 bases, with 17 bases between them. Germline CDR1 DFQATT, CDR2 SNEGSKA (reference sequence). The CDR3 here is CSASGVPLATNEKLFF. CDR3 in DNA: TGCAGTGCCTCGGGAGTACCACTTGCAACTAATGAAAAACTGTTTTTT.

This clonotype has only a few counts. V and J are TRBV18 and TRBJ1-1; D possibly corresponds to TRBD1 (5 bases). CDR1 is KGHSH and CDR2 is LQKENI in the germline V gene. CDR3 length: 13 residues. V gave up 5 bases and J gave up 1 base, with 8 bases separating them. The CDR3 DNA follows: TGTGCCAGCTCATTTGACAGGAACACTGAAGCTTTCTTT. It yields the protein CASSFDRNTEAFF.

This sequence joins TRBV6-5 and TRBJ2-5; 7 bases agree with TRBD2. Trimming removed 0 bases from V and 3 bases from J; junction bases left unmatched: 10. This CDR3 is 17 amino acids long. Looked up from germline, CDR1 is MNHEY and CDR2 is SVGAGI. The CDR3 coding sequence is TGTGCCAGCAGTTACTCAGAGTGGACTAGTAGGGAAGAGACCCAGTACTTC. This sequence encodes CASSYSEWTSREETQYF.

This clonotype showed up many times. The V gene is TRBV28, the J gene TRBJ2-3; 12 bases fit TRBD2. This CDR3 has 14 amino acids. The J segment lost 5 bases and the V segment lost 9 bases, leaving 6 bases of the junction unmatched. The germline CDR1 and CDR2 sequences are MDHEN and SYDVKM. CDR3 loop: CASLAGGPRDTQYF. The CDR3 DNA follows: TGTGCCAGTCTAGCGGGGGGGCCTAGAGATACGCAGTATTTT.

This clonotype was observed a handful of times. This CDR3 is CASSSTGVYEPQHF. The CDR3 DNA reads TGTGCCAGCAGCTCCACAGGGGTCTATGAGCCCCAGCATTTT. The chain joins TRBV28 to TRBJ1-5, with TRBD1 identical over 7 bases. The CDR3 consists of 14 residues. J lost 8 bases, V lost 6 bases, and 10 bases had no gene match. Looked up from germline, CDR1 is MDHEN and CDR2 is SYDVKM.

This clonotype has a count of ten or more. This chain connects TRBV4-1 to TRBJ2-7; tentatively, D is TRBD2 (7 bases). The length of the CDR3 is 18 residues. Trimming stripped 1 base from V and 1 base from J, with 20 bases between. The germline gives CDR1 MGHRA, CDR2 YSYEKL. The CDR3 sequence is CASSQGLLAKGTSYEQYF. The CDR3 nucleotides are TGCGCCAGCAGCCAAGGGTTACTAGCGAAAGGGACATCCTACGAGCAGTACTTC.